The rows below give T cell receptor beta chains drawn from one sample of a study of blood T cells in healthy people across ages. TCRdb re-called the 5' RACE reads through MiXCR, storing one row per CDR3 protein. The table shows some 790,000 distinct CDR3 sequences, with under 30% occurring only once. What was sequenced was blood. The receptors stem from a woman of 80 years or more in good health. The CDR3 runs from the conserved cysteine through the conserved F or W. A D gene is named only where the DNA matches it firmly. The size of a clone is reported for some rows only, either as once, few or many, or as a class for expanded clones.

CDR3 protein: CASSRGLAGEKLFF
CDR3 DNA: TGTGCCAGCTCACGCGGACTTGCGGGCGAAAAACTGTTTTTT
clone size: .
D gene: .
J gene: TRBJ1-4
V gene: TRBV18

CDR3 protein: CASRDSYFLAKNIQYF
CDR3 DNA: TGTGCCAGCAGGGACAGCTATTTCTTAGCCAAAAACATTCAGTACTTC
clone size: many
D gene: .
J gene: TRBJ2-4
V gene: TRBV6-2/TRBV6-3

CDR3 protein: CASSSDRANRGDTQYF
CDR3 DNA: TGTGCCAGCAGCTCCGACAGGGCTAATAGAGGAGATACGCAGTATTTT
clone size: many
D gene: TRBD1
J gene: TRBJ2-3
V gene: TRBV7-2

CDR3 protein: CASSYSLAAFGTDTQYF
CDR3 DNA: TGTGCCAGCAGTTACAGTCTAGCGGCCTTCGGCACAGATACGCAGTATTTT
clone size: .
D gene: TRBD2
J gene: TRBJ2-3
V gene: TRBV6-2/TRBV6-3

CDR3 protein: CASSWGPRGPVDNDQFF
CDR3 DNA: TGCGCCAGCAGCTGGGGACCCCGCGGACCGGTAGACAATGATCAGTTCTTC
clone size: .
D gene: .
J gene: TRBJ2-1
V gene: TRBV5-1

CDR3 protein: CAISESKARYFNEQFF
CDR3 DNA: TGTGCCATCAGTGAGTCGAAGGCCCGCTACTTCAATGAGCAGTTCTTC
clone size: many
D gene: .
J gene: TRBJ2-1
V gene: TRBV10-3

CDR3 protein: CASSFGTSFYNEQFF
CDR3 DNA: TGTGCCAGCAGCTTTGGGACTAGCTTTTACAATGAGCAGTTCTTC
clone size: .
D gene: TRBD2
J gene: TRBJ2-1
V gene: TRBV7-2

CDR3 protein: CASSPQRGGRLDTQYF
CDR3 DNA: TGTGCCAGCAGCCCCCAGCGGGGGGGCAGGTTGGATACGCAGTATTTT
clone size: once
D gene: TRBD2
J gene: TRBJ2-3
V gene: TRBV3-1

CDR3 protein: CSARDGRGGEEKLFF
CDR3 DNA: TGCAGTGCTAGAGATGGGCGAGGGGGCGAGGAAAAACTGTTTTTT
clone size: .
D gene: TRBD1
J gene: TRBJ1-4
V gene: TRBV20-1

CDR3 protein: CSARDYPGMGEKLFF
CDR3 DNA: TGCAGTGCTAGAGATTATCCGGGAATGGGTGAAAAACTGTTTTTT
clone size: many
D gene: .
J gene: TRBJ1-4
V gene: TRBV20-1

CDR3 protein: CASTRDRGLEQFF
CDR3 DNA: TGTGCCAGCACCAGGGACAGGGGGCTTGAGCAGTTCTTC
clone size: many
D gene: TRBD1
J gene: TRBJ2-1
V gene: TRBV12-3/TRBV12-4

CDR3 protein: CASSVAMGALDSPLHF
CDR3 DNA: TGTGCCAGCAGCGTAGCTATGGGGGCGTTGGATTCACCCCTCCACTTT
clone size: .
D gene: .
J gene: TRBJ1-6
V gene: TRBV9

CDR3 protein: CASSADRGFSYEQYF
CDR3 DNA: TGTGCCAGCAGTGCGGACAGGGGCTTCTCCTACGAGCAGTACTTC
clone size: .
D gene: TRBD1
J gene: TRBJ2-7
V gene: TRBV13

CDR3 protein: CASSPPSGGINEQFF
CDR3 DNA: TGTGCCAGCTCACCACCTAGCGGGGGAATCAATGAGCAGTTCTTC
clone size: few
D gene: TRBD2
J gene: TRBJ2-1
V gene: TRBV18

CDR3 protein: CANSLARDSNSNQPQHF
CDR3 DNA: TGTGCCAACAGCTTAGCCCGGGACAGCAATAGCAATCAGCCCCAGCATTTT
clone size: .
D gene: TRBD1
J gene: TRBJ1-5
V gene: TRBV7-8

CDR3 protein: CASSLDHREPQHF
CDR3 DNA: TGTGCCAGCAGCTTGGACCACAGGGAGCCCCAGCATTTT
clone size: .
D gene: .
J gene: TRBJ1-5
V gene: TRBV7-9

CDR3 protein: CASSQQKGGFGETQYF
CDR3 DNA: TGTGCCAGCAGTCAACAGAAGGGGGGCTTCGGAGAGACCCAGTACTTC
clone size: few
D gene: .
J gene: TRBJ2-5
V gene: TRBV25-1

CDR3 protein: CASSSSGQGMGHEQYF
CDR3 DNA: TGTGCCAGCAGCTCCTCCGGACAGGGGATGGGGCACGAGCAGTACTTC
clone size: .
D gene: TRBD1
J gene: TRBJ2-7
V gene: TRBV28

CDR3 protein: CASTYKGLWNEQFF
CDR3 DNA: TGTGCCAGCACTTACAAGGGGTTGTGGAATGAGCAGTTCTTC
clone size: few
D gene: .
J gene: TRBJ2-1
V gene: TRBV2

CDR3 protein: CASSIGSGTGLCEQYF
CDR3 DNA: TGCGCCAGCAGTATTGGGTCCGGGACAGGGCTCTGCGAGCAGTACTTC
clone size: .
D gene: TRBD1
J gene: TRBJ2-7
V gene: TRBV5-1

CDR3 protein: CASRSGAVRNRGLNPYNKQYF
CDR3 DNA: TGTGCCAGCAGATCCGGGGCGGTGAGAAACAGGGGGCTAAACCCCTACAATAAGCAGTACTTC
clone size: .
D gene: TRBD1
J gene: TRBJ2-7
V gene: TRBV27

CDR3 protein: CASRRQGRKTQYF
CDR3 DNA: TGTGCCAGCAGGCGACAGGGAAGGAAGACCCAGTACTTC
clone size: .
D gene: TRBD1
J gene: TRBJ2-5
V gene: TRBV28

CDR3 protein: CASSPAGQGSNEQYF
CDR3 DNA: TGTGCCAGCTCACCGGCTGGACAGGGATCTAATGAGCAGTACTTC
clone size: .
D gene: TRBD1
J gene: TRBJ2-7
V gene: TRBV18

CDR3 protein: CSAPTGTQETQYF
CDR3 DNA: TGCAGTGCTCCGACAGGAACTCAAGAGACCCAGTACTTC
clone size: many
D gene: .
J gene: TRBJ2-5
V gene: TRBV20-1

CDR3 protein: CASSKKTSGGAFTGELFF
CDR3 DNA: TGTGCCAGCAGCAAAAAGACTAGCGGGGGGGCGTTCACCGGGGAGCTGTTTTTT
clone size: .
D gene: TRBD2
J gene: TRBJ2-2
V gene: TRBV7-2

CDR3 protein: CASRPTGSTYSEQFF
CDR3 DNA: TGTGCCAGCAGGCCCACCGGGTCGACCTACAGTGAGCAGTTCTTC
clone size: .
D gene: .
J gene: TRBJ2-1
V gene: TRBV2

CDR3 protein: CASRGRTGGADTEYF
CDR3 DNA: TGTGCCAGCAGAGGACGGACTGGAGGAGCAGATACGGAGTATTTT
clone size: .
D gene: .
J gene: TRBJ2-3
V gene: TRBV12-3/TRBV12-4

CDR3 protein: CASLPSRESSYNEQFF
CDR3 DNA: TGCGCCAGCTTGCCAAGTCGCGAGAGCTCCTACAATGAGCAGTTCTTC
clone size: many
D gene: .
J gene: TRBJ2-1
V gene: TRBV5-1

CDR3 protein: CSAILDNRADYTF
CDR3 DNA: TGCAGCGCTATATTAGACAATAGGGCCGACTACACCTTC
clone size: .
D gene: .
J gene: TRBJ1-2
V gene: TRBV29-1